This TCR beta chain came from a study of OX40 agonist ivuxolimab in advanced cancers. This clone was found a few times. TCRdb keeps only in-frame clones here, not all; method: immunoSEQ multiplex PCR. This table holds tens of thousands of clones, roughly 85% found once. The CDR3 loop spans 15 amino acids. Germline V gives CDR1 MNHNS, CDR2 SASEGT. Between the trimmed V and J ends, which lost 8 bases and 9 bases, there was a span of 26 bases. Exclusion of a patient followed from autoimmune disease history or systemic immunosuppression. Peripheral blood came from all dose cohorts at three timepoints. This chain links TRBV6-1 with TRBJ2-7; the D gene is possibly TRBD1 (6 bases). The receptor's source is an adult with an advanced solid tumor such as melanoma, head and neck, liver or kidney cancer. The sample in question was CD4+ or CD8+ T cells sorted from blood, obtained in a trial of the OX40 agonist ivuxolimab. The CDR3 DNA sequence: TGTGCCAGCCGAACGGTACAGGGACCTACTGGGGGGCAGTACTTC. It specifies CASRTVQGPTGGQYF.